Listed below are T cell receptor beta chains from one sample, sequenced in a study of cytomegalovirus exposure and HLA in healthy donors. Here immunoSEQ multiplex PCR was the method, and the copy in TCRdb shows in-frame clones only, minus some. The sample lists about 160,000 clones, roughly 76% occurring once. Sequencing input: PBMCs. All receptors derive from a woman between 45 and 60 years old in good health and CMV-seronegative. CDR3s include the opening cysteine and the closing phenylalanine or tryptophan. D genes are given only for firm matches. Size is omitted from some rows. Given values are once, few, many or a class for expanded clones.

V	J	D	size	DNA	CDR3
TRBV15	TRBJ2-7	TRBD2	.	TGTGCCACCAGCAGAGACCGGACTAGCGGGAGGGGCGAGCAGTACTTC	CATSRDRTSGRGEQYF
TRBV19	TRBJ2-5	.	.	TGTGCCAGTAGCCCTCTGGCGGGCGGTCAAGAGACCCAGTACTTC	CASSPLAGGQETQYF
TRBV27	TRBJ2-7	.	.	TGTGCCAGCAGTTTACAGACAGGCTACGAGCAGTACTTC	CASSLQTGYEQYF
TRBV7-2	TRBJ2-5	TRBD2	.	TGTGCCAGCAGCCCTCGACTAGCCCAAGAGACCCAGTACTTC	CASSPRLAQETQYF
TRBV7-2	TRBJ2-7	.	.	TGTGCCAGCCTAGACGGAACCTACGAGCAGTACTTC	CASLDGTYEQYF
TRBV9	TRBJ2-3	.	.	TGTGCCAGCAGCCCCAGGCTAGAGGGAGATACGCAGTATTTT	CASSPRLEGDTQYF
TRBV6-5	TRBJ1-2	TRBD1	once	TGTGCCAGCAGGCGGGACAGGGCTTATGGCTACACCTTC	CASRRDRAYGYTF
TRBV4-1	TRBJ2-3	TRBD2	.	TGCGCCAGCAGCCTCCGGGACTACCGCACAGATACGCAGTATTTT	CASSLRDYRTDTQYF
TRBV19	TRBJ2-1	TRBD2	.	TGTGCCAGTAAAGGGGCCCAAGCGGGAGGGATCCAGTTCTTC	CASKGAQAGGIQFF
TRBV11-2	TRBJ1-6	.	once	TGTGCCAGCAGCTCGGAGAGCTCCTATAATTCACCCCTCCACTTT	CASSSESSYNSPLHF
TRBV15	TRBJ1-5	.	.	TGTGCCACCAGCAGAGATCCGGGGGTGGGTCAGCCCCAGCATTTT	CATSRDPGVGQPQHF
TRBV7-6	TRBJ1-1	TRBD1	.	TGTGCCAGCAGCCGCGACAGGGCAACTGAAGCTTTCTTT	CASSRDRATEAFF
TRBV4-3	TRBJ2-7	.	.	TGCGCCAGCAGCCAACGTCCCCCCCCCGGAGACGAGCAGTACTTC	CASSQRPPPGDEQYF
TRBV27	TRBJ1-2	.	.	TGTGCCAGCAGTCCCAGTCCGGGAGGCCATGGCTACACCTTC	CASSPSPGGHGYTF
TRBV19	TRBJ1-5	.	once	TGTGCCCGAACGTCACAGGATCCCCAGCATTTT	CARTSQDPQHF
TRBV6-6	TRBJ1-5	.	once	TGTGCCAGCAGTTTGACAGGCATGGGCAGCAATCAGCCCCAGCATTTT	CASSLTGMGSNQPQHF
TRBV2	TRBJ2-7	TRBD2	.	TGTGCCACCAAGGCCGGGACTAGCTCCTACGAGCAGTACTTC	CATKAGTSSYEQYF
TRBV7-2	TRBJ2-1	TRBD2	.	TGTGCCAGCAGCTTTAGCGGGGGCTCCTACAATGAGCAGTTCTTC	CASSFSGGSYNEQFF
TRBV15	TRBJ1-5	TRBD1	once	TGTGCCACCAGCAGAGATAGGACAGGGAGTCAGCCCCAGCATTTT	CATSRDRTGSQPQHF
TRBV19	TRBJ2-5	TRBD2	.	TGTGCCAGTGGTAGGCGGGAGGGCCTTGGAGAGACCCAGTACTTC	CASGRREGLGETQYF
TRBV15	TRBJ2-1	.	.	TGTGCCACCAGCAGAATTTCGGGAAGGAATGAGCAGTTCTTC	CATSRISGRNEQFF
TRBV5-6	TRBJ2-1	TRBD1	.	TGTGCCAGCAGCTTCGACAGGGTTGACAATGAGCAGTTCTTC	CASSFDRVDNEQFF
TRBV14	TRBJ2-2	.	.	TGTGCCAGCAGCCAACAATCCGGGACAAACACCGGGGAGCTGTTTTTT	CASSQQSGTNTGELFF
TRBV28	TRBJ1-1	.	.	TGTGCCAGCAGTTCAGGGGATACTGAAGCTTTCTTT	CASSSGDTEAFF
TRBV5-1	TRBJ2-5	TRBD2	.	TGCGCCAGCAGCTTGGAACTAGCGGGATCAAAGGCGGAGACCCAGTACTTC	CASSLELAGSKAETQYF
TRBV9	TRBJ2-3	TRBD2	.	TGTGCCAGCGGGCGGGAGGATACGCAGTATTTT	CASGREDTQYF
TRBV29-1	TRBJ2-1	.	.	TGCAGCGTTGTTCGTCCCTCCTACAATGAGCAGTTCTTC	CSVVRPSYNEQFF
TRBV5-6	TRBJ1-4	.	.	TGTGCCAGCAGCTCCGGGACAATCACCCACCCACTGTTTTTT	CASSSGTITHPLFF
TRBV7-2	TRBJ2-7	TRBD2	.	TGTGCCAGCAGCTTAACGGTATCATTCTCCGGGACTAGTTCCTACGAGCAGTACTTC	CASSLTVSFSGTSSYEQYF
TRBV30	TRBJ1-6	.	once	TGTGCCTGGAAGGACAGTTCAAGCTCACCCCTCCACTTT	CAWKDSSSSPLHF
TRBV5-4	TRBJ2-7	TRBD1	.	TGTGCCAGCAGCGTCACAGGGGGCTTCTACGAGCAGTACTTC	CASSVTGGFYEQYF
TRBV5-1	TRBJ1-5	.	.	TGCGCCAGCAGCCCATCGGAGTTCAGCAATCAGCCCCAGCATTTT	CASSPSEFSNQPQHF
TRBV18	TRBJ2-2	TRBD1	.	TGTGCCAGCTCACCCGGGACAGGGATTAACACCGGGGAGCTGTTTTTT	CASSPGTGINTGELFF